This TCR beta chain stems from a study of T cells in Graves' hyperthyroidism and ophthalmopathy (dated by TCRdb to the late 2010s). Turning to the overall study: Peripheral blood samples were taken at initial diagnosis, before any treatment was given. According to the paper, TCR Vbeta CDR3 sequencing was carried out on around 140 peripheral blood samples, which came from some 41 ophthalmopathy, 75 to 80 hyperthyroidism and some 17 progressor patients. The 100 or so discovery patients were randomly divided into training and test sets at a 7:3 ratio. In several Graves' hyperthyroidism patients, the study also compared T-cell repertoires from thyroid tissue with T-cell repertoires from blood. After sampling, hyperthyroidism patients received methimazole starting at 30 mg daily, and ophthalmopathy patients received high-dose intravenous methylprednisolone. Prospective prediction of ophthalmopathy was tested in an independent validation cohort of approximately 19 hyperthyroidism patients and 17 patients who later progressed to ophthalmopathy. TCR V-J signatures able to tell the groups apart were searched for in a discovery cohort of 90 to 100 patients, of whom around 42 had Graves' ophthalmopathy and roughly 58 had stable Graves' hyperthyroidism.

V loses 3 bases at its end and J loses 3 bases; junction bases beyond the gene matches: 5. Its CDR3 holds 15 amino acids, cysteine through phenylalanine. Only CDR3 DNA remains: 45 bases, in frame from the first base. Results and caveats for the whole study, not just this receptor: In validation, the model predicted progression to ophthalmopathy with roughly 66% sensitivity and around 72% specificity, a median of about 6.7 months before onset. Most expanded thyroid clonotypes (frequency above 0.001) were also detected in blood, a finding suggesting that blood repertoires may reflect thyroid immune responses. Sample size was not statistically predetermined, and investigators were not blinded to group allocation. Ophthalmopathy was separated from stable hyperthyroidism by a 13 V-J signature model, with over 85% sensitivity and roughly 81% specificity obtained in cross-validation and 80%/75% obtained in testing.

TCR beta CDR3 regions were amplified from RNA transcripts. The TCR CDR3 was subjected to a first round of RT-PCR using the HTBI primer set and the Qiagen OneStep RT-PCR kit. The libraries were constructed in a second round of multiplex PCR and then size-selected and purified. Paired-end sequencing of the libraries was performed with 100 bp reads on an Illumina HiSeq2000. The paper's processing steps were these. SOAPnuke was used to process the raw data, throwing out any read that contained adapters or uncalled bases, had a mean Phred below 15, or lacked an exact constant-primer or identifier match. COPE v1.2.5 was used to merge the high-quality paired reads, and each unique nucleotide sequence was defined as a clonotype. MiTCR v1.1 was used to align the clonotypes against IMGT TRBV, TRBD and TRBJ reference segments. The analysis was restricted to V-J combinations with a frequency above 0.0001, which together covered over 99% of the repertoires. A TCS score was defined as the ratio of F50 (clonal expansion) to E x V (chaos), with BLOSUM62-based TCRdist applied between CDR3 peptides within each V-J. Welch's t-statistics and random forest reduced some 510 V-J features to fewer than 15, which were used in a naive Bayes classifier (R e1071). TCRdb reprocessed the public reads (quality trimming at Q25 with fastp, clone calling with MiXCR) and kept in-frame beta chains. When rows share a CDR3 protein, they turn into one entry using the most common DNA and genes. The V and J calls, along with clone size, are taken from TCRdb and not from the paper's own processing. A total of a few hundred thousand distinct CDR3 sequences appear in this sample, around 25% of them only once. The ten top clones hold less than 75% of the sample.

In the case of this clonotype: It has no known antigen specificity. No much larger clonotype is one base removed from it; base qualities were not supplied.

Stable Graves' hyperthyroidism was defined as no progression to ophthalmopathy during 18 months of follow-up. Hyperthyroidism patients were aged 18 to 65 years and newly diagnosed, with disease duration of less than 2 months. Exclusion was applied to patients with uncontrolled infections, other autoimmune diseases, pregnancy or lactation. Diagnoses were based on clinical symptoms, serum thyroxine and TRAb, thyroid ultrasound and orbital computed tomography. Ficoll-Paque density gradient centrifugation was used to isolate PBMCs from under 11 ml of fresh peripheral blood. Trizol reagent was used to extract total RNA, and RNA quality was then checked on an Agilent 2100 Bioanalyzer.

This chain joins TRBV12-3 or TRBV12-4 to TRBJ2-7; 10 middle bases align to TRBD1. The origin of this receptor is a man in his fifties or sixties with Graves' hyperthyroidism. The sample was blood. The bases are TGTGCCAGCAGTTTCGACAGGGGGCGACTCTACGAGCAGTACTTC. This gives the protein CASSFDRGRLYEQYF.